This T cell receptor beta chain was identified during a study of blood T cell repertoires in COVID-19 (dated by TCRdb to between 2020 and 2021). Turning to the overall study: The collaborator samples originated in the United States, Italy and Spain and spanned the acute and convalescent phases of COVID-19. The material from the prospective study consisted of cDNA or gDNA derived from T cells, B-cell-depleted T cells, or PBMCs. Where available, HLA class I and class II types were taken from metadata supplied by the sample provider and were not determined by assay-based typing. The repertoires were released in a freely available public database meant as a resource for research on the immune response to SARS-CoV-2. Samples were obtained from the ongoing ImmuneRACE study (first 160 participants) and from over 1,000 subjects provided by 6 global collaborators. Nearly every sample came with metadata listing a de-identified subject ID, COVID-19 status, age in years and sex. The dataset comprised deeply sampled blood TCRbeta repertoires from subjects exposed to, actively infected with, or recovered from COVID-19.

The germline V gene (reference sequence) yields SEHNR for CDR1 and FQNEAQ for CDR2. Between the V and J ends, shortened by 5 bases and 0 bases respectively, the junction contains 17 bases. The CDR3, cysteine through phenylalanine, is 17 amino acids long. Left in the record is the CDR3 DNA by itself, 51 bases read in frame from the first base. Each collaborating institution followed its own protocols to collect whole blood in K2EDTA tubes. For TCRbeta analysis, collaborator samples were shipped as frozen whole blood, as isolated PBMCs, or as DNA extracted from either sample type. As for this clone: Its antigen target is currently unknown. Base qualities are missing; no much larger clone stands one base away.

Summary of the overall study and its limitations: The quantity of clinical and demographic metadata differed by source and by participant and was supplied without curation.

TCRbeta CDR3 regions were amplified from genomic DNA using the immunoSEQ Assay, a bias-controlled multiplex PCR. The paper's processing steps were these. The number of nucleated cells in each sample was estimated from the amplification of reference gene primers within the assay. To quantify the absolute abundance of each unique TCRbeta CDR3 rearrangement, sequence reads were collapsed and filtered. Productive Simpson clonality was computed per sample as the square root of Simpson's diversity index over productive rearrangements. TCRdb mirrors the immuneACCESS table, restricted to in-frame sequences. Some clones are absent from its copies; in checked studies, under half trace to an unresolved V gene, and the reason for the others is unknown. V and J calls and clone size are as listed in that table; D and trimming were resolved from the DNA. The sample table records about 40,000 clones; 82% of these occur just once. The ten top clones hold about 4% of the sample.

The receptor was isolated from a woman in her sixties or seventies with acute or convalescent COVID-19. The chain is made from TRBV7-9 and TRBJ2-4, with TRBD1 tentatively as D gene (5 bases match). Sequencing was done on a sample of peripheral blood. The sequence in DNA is TGTGCCAGCAGCCCCGACGACAGAACCATAGCCAAAAACATTCAGTACTTC. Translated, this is CASSPDDRTIAKNIQYF.